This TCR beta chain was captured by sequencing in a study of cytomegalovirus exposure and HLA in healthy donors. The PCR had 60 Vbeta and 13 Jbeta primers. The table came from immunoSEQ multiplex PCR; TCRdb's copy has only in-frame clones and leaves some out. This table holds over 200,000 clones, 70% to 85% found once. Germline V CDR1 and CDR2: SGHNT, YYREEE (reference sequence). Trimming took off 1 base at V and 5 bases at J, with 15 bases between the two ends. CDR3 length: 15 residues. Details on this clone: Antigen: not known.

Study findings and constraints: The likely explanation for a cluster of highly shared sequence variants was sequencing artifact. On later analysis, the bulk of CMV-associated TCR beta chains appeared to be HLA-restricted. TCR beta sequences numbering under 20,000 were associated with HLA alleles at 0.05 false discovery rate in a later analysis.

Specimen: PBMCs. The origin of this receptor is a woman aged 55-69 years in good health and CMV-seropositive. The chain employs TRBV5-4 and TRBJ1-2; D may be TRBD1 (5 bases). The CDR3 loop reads CASSLYQGTWYGYTF. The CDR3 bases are TGTGCCAGCAGCTTGTATCAGGGAACGTGGTATGGCTACACCTTC.